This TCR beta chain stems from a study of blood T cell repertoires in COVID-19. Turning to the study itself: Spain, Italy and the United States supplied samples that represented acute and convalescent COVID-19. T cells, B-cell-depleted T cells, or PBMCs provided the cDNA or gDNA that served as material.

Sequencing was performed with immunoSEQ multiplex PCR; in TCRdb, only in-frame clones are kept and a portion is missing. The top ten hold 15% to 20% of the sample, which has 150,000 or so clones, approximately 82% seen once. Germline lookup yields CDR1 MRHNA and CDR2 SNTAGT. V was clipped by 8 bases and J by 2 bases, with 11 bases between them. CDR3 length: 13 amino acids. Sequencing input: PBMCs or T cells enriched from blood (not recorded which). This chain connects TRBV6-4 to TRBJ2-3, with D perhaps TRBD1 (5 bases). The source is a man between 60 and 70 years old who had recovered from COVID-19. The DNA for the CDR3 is TGTGCCAGCTACGACAGAGACACAGATACGCAGTATTTT. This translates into CASYDRDTDTQYF.